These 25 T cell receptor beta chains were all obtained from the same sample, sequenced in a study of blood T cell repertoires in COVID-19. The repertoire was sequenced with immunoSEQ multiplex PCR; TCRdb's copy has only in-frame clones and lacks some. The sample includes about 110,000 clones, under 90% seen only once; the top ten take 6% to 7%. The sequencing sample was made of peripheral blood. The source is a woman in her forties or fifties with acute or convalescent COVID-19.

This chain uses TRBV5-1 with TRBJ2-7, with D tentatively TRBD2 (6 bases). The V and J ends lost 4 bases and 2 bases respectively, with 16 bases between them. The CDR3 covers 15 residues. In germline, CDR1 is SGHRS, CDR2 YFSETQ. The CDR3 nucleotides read TGCGCCAGCAGCCCCCCCGGGGGAACTACCTACGAGCAGTACTTC. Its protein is CASSPPGGTTYEQYF.

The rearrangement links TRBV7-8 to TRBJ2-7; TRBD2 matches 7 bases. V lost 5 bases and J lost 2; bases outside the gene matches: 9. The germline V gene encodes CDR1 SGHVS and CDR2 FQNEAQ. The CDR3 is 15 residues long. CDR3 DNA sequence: TGTGCCAGCAGCGCACTGGGGGGGTCGGCCTACGAGCAGTACTTC. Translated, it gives CASSALGGSAYEQYF.

The CDR3 DNA is TGTGCCAGCAGCCAAGCCACGACTAGTTTCACCGGGGAGCTGTTTTTT. It translates to CASSQATTSFTGELFF. The rearrangement joins TRBV4-2 to TRBJ2-2, with a tentative D call TRBD2 (6 bases). The length of the CDR3 is 16 residues. V was shortened by 1 base and J by 4 bases, with 13 bases between the two germline ends. From germline, CDR1 is LGHNA and CDR2 YNFKEQ.

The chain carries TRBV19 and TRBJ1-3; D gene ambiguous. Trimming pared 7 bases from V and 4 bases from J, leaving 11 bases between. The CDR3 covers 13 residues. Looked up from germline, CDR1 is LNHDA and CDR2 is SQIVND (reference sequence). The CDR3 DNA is TGTGCCAGTACCCAATGGCAGGGAAACACCATATATTTT. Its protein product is CASTQWQGNTIYF.

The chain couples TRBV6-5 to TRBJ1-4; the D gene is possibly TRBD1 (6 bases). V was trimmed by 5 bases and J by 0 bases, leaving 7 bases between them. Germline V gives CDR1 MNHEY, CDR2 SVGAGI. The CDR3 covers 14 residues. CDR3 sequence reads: CASSRTATNEKLFF. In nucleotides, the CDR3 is TGTGCCAGCAGTAGGACAGCAACTAATGAAAAACTGTTTTTT.

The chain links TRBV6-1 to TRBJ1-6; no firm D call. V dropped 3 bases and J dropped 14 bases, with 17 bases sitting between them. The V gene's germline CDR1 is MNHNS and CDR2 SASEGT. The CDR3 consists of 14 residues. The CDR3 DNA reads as TGTGCCAGCAGTGATGCCCCCCCAGACGGAGCCCTCCACTTT. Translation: CASSDAPPDGALHF.

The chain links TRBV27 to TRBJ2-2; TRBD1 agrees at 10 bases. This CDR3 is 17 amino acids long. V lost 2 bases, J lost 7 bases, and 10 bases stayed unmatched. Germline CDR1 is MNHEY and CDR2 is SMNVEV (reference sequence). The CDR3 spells CASSLGRDRGGIGELFF. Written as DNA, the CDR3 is TGTGCCAGCAGTTTAGGTCGGGACAGGGGAGGTATCGGGGAGCTGTTTTTT.

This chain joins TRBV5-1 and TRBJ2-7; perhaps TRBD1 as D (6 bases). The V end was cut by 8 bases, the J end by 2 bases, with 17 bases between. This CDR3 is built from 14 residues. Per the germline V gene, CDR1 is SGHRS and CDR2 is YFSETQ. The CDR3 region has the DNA TGCGCCAGTAAATACAGGGACCTGACCTACGAGCAGTACTTC. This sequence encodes CASKYRDLTYEQYF.

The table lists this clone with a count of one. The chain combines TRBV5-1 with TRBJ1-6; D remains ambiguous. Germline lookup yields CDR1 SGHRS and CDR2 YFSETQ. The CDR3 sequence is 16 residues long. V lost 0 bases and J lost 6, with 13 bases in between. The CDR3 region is CASSLVGGRGNSPLHF. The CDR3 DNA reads TGCGCCAGCAGCTTGGTCGGAGGGCGTGGTAATTCACCCCTCCACTTT.

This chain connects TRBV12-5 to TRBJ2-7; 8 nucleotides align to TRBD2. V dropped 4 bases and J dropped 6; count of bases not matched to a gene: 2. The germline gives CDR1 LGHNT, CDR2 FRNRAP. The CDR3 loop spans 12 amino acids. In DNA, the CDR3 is TGTGCTAGTGGTTCCCGGGAGGGCGAGCAGTACTTC. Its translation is CASGSREGEQYF.

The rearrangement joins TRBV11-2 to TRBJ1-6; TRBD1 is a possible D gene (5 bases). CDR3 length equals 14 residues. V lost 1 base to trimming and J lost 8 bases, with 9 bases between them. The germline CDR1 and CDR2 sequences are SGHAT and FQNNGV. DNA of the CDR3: TGTGCCAGCAGCTTAGCGCGGGGGGATTCACCCCTCCACTTT. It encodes CASSLARGDSPLHF.

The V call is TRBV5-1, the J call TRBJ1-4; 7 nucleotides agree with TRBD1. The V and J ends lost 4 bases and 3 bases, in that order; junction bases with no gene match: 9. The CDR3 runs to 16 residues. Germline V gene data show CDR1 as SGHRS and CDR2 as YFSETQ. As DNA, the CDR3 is TGCGCCAGCAGCACCGGACAGGTGACCTCTAATGAAAAACTGTTTTTT. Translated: CASSTGQVTSNEKLFF.

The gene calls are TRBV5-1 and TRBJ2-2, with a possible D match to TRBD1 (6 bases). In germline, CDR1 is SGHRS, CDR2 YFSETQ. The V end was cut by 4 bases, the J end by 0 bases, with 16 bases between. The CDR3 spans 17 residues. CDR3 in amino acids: CASSDVMRTANTGELFF. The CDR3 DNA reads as TGCGCCAGCAGCGATGTGATGAGGACAGCGAACACCGGGGAGCTGTTTTTT. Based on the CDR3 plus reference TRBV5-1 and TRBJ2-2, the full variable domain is KAGVTQTPRYLIKTRGQQVTLSCSPISGHRSVSWYQQTPGQGLQFLFEYFSETQRNKGNFPGRFSGRQFSNSRSEMNVSTLELGDSALYLCASSDVMRTANTGELFFGEGSRLTVL.

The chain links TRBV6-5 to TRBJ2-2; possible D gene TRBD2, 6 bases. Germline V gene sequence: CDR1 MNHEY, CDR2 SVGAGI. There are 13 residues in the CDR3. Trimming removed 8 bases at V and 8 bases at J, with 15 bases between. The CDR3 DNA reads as TGTGCCAGCGCCTCCGGACTAATTGGGGAGCTGTTTTTT. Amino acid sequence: CASASGLIGELFF.

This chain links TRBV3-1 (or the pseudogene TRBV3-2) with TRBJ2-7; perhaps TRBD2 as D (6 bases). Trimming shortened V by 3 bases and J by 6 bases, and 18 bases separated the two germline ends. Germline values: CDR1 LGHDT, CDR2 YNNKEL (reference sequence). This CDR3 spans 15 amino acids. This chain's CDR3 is CASSQGLESRGEQYF. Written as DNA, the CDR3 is TGTGCCAGCAGCCAGGGACTCGAATCTCGGGGCGAGCAGTACTTC.

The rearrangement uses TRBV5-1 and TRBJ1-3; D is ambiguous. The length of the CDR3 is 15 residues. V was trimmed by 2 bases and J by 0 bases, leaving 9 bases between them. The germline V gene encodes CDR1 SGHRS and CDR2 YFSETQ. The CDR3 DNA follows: TGCGCCAGCAGCTTATACCCTAACTCTGGAAACACCATATATTTT. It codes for CASSLYPNSGNTIYF.

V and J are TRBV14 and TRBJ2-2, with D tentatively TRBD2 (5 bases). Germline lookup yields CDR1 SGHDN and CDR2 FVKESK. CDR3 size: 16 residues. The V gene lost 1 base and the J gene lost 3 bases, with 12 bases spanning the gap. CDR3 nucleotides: TGTGCCAGCAGCCAAGGGGCTAGCCGATACACCGGGGAGCTGTTTTTT. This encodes CASSQGASRYTGELFF. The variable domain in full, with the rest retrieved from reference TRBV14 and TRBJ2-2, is EAGVTQFPSHSVIEKGQTVTLRCDPISGHDNLYWYRRVMGKEIKFLLHFVKESKQDESGMPNNRFLAERTGGTYSTLKVQPAELEDSGVYFCASSQGASRYTGELFFGEGSRLTVL.

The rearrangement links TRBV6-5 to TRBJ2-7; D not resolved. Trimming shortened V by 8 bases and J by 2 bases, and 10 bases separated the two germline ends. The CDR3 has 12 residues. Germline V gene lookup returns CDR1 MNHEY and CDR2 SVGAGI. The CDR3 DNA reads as TGTGCCAGCGGTTCTTCCCCCTACGAGCAGTACTTC. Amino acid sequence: CASGSSPYEQYF.

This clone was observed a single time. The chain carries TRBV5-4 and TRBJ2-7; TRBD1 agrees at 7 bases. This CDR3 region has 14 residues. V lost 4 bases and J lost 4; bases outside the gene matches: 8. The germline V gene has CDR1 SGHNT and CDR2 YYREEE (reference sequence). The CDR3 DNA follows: TGTGCCAGCAGCCGAGGGACAGACCTATACGAGCAGTACTTC. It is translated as CASSRGTDLYEQYF.

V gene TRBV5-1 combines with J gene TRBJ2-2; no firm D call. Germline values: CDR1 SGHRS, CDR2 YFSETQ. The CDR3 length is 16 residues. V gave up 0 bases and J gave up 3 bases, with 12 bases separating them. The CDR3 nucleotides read TGCGCCAGCAGCTTGGAATCCGTCCAGTACACCGGGGAGCTGTTTTTT. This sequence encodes CASSLESVQYTGELFF.

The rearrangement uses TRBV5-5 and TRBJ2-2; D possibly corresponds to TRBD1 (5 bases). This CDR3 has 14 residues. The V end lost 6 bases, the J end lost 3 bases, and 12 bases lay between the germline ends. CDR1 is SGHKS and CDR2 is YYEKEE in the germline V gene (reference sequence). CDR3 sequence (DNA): TGTGCCAGCACTAGGACACCTCACACCGGGGAGCTGTTTTTT. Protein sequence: CASTRTPHTGELFF.

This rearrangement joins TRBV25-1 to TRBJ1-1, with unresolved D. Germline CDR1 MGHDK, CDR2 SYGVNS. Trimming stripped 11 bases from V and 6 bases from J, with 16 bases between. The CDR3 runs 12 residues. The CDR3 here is CAAWRGISEAFF. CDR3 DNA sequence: TGTGCCGCCTGGAGAGGGATTTCTGAAGCTTTCTTT.

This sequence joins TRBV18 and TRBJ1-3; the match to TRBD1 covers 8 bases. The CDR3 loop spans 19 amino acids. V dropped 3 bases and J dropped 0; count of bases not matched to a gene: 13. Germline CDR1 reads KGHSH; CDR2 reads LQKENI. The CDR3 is CASSPKPGQVINSGNTIYF. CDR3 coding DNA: TGTGCCAGCTCACCTAAGCCGGGACAGGTGATAAACTCTGGAAACACCATATATTTT.

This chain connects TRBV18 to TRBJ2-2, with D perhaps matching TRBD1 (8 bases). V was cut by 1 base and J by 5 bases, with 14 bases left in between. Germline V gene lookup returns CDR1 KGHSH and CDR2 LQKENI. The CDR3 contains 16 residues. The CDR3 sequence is CASSPRGQGGTGELFF. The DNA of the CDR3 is TGTGCCAGCTCACCACGTGGACAGGGAGGGACCGGGGAGCTGTTTTTT.

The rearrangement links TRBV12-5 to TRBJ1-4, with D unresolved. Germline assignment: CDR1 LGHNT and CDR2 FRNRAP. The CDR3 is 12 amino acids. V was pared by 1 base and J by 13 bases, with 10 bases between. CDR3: CASGLDTRGLFF. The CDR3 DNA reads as TGTGCTAGTGGTTTGGATACCCGGGGACTGTTTTTT.